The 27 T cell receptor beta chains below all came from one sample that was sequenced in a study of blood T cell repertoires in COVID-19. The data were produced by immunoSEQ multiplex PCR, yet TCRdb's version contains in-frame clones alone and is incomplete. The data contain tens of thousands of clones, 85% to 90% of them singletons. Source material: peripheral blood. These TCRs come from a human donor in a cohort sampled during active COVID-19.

CDR3 nucleotides: TGTGCCAGCAGCGAACGAGGCAACCGATTGAACACTGAAGCTTTCTTT. As protein: CASSERGNRLNTEAFF. The genes are TRBV25-1 and TRBJ1-1; no definite D call. The CDR3 runs to 16 residues. The germline CDR1 and CDR2 sequences are MGHDK and SYGVNS. Trimming took off 6 bases at V and 0 bases at J, with 17 bases between the two ends.

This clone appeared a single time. The CDR3, as DNA: TGTGCCAGCAGCTTGGGAGGAGGACTGTCCACAGATACGCAGTATTTT. As protein: CASSLGGGLSTDTQYF. The J gene is TRBJ2-3, the V gene TRBV5-4; D is perhaps TRBD2 (5 bases). Per germline, CDR1 SGHNT and CDR2 YYREEE (reference sequence). Trimming stripped 0 bases from V and 2 bases from J, with 13 bases between. The CDR3 spans 16 residues. The whole variable domain, filled in from reference TRBV5-4 and TRBJ2-3, reads ETGVTQSPTHLIKTRGQQVTLRCSSQSGHNTVSWYQQALGQGPQFIFQYYREEENGRGNFPPRFSGLQFPNYSSELNVNALELDDSALYLCASSLGGGLSTDTQYFGPGTRLTVL.

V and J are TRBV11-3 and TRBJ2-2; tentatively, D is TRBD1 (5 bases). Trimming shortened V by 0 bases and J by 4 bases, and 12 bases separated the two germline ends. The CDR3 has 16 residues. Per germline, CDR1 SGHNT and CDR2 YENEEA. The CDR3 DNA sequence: TGTGCCAGCAGCTTAGAAAGAGGCAGGGTCACCGGGGAGCTGTTTTTT. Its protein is CASSLERGRVTGELFF.

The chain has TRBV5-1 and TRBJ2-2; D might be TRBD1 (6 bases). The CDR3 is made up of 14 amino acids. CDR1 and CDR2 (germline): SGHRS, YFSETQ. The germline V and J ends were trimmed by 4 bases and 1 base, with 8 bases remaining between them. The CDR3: CASSPGQNTGELFF. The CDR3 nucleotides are TGCGCCAGCAGCCCGGGACAGAACACCGGGGAGCTGTTTTTT.

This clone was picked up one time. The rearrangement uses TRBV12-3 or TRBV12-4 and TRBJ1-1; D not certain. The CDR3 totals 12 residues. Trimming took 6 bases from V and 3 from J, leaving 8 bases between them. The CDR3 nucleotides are TGTGCCAGCAGATCGAGGGACACTGAAGCTTTCTTT. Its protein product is CASRSRDTEAFF.

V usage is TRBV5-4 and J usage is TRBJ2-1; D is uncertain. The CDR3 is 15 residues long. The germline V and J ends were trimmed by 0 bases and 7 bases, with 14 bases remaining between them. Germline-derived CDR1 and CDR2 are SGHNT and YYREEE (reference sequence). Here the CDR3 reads CASSLESFAANEQFF. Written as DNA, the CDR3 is TGTGCCAGCAGCTTGGAATCTTTCGCGGCAAATGAGCAGTTCTTC. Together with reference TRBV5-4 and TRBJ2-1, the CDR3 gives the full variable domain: ETGVTQSPTHLIKTRGQQVTLRCSSQSGHNTVSWYQQALGQGPQFIFQYYREEENGRGNFPPRFSGLQFPNYSSELNVNALELDDSALYLCASSLESFAANEQFFGPGTRLTVL.

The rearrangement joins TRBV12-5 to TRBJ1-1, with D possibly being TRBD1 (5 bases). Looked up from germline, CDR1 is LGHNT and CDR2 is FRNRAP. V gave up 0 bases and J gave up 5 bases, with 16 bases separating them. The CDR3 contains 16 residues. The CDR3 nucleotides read TGTGCTAGTGGTTTGGTAAATAATTGGCAGGGAACTGAAGCTTTCTTT. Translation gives CASGLVNNWQGTEAFF.

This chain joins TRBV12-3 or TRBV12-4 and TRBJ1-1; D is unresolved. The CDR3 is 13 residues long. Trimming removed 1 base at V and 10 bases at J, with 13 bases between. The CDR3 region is CASSLGAAARAFF. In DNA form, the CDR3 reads TGTGCCAGCAGTTTAGGGGCAGCGGCTAGAGCTTTCTTT.

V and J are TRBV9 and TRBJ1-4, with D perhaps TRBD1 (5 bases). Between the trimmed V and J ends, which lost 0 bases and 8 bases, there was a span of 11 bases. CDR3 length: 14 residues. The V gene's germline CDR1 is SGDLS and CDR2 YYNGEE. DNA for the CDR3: TGTGCCAGCAGCGTAGCCGGGGGTTGGGAAAAACTGTTTTTT. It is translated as CASSVAGGWEKLFF.

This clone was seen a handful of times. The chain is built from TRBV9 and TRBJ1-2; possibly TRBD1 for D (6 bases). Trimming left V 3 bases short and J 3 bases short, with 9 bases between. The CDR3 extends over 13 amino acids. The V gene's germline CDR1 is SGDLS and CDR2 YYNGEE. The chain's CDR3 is CASSGTGHYGYTF. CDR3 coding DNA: TGTGCCAGCAGCGGAACAGGGCACTATGGCTACACCTTC.

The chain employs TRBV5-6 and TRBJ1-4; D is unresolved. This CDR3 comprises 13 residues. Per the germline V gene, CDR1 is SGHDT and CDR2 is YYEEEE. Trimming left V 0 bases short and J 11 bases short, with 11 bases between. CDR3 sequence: CASSLDVRKKLFF. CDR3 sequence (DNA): TGTGCCAGCAGCTTGGATGTCAGGAAGAAACTGTTTTTT.

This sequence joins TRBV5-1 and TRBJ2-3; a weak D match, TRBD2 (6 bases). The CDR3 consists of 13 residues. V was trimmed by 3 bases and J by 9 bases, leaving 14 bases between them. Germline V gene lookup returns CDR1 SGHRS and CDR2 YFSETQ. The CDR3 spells CASSSGGSSTQYF. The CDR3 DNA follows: TGCGCCAGCAGCTCCGGAGGGTCCTCGACGCAGTATTTT.

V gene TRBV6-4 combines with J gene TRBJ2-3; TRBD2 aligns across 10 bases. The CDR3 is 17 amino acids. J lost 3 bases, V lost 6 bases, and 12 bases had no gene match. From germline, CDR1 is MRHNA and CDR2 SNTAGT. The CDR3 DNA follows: TGTGCCAGCAGCCCTCGCCTGGCTAGCGGGGGAACAGATACGCAGTATTTT. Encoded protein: CASSPRLASGGTDTQYF.

The CDR3 sequence is CASSLMGQGILQRTEAFF. CDR3 sequence (DNA): TGTGCCAGCTCCCTAATGGGACAGGGAATATTACAGCGGACTGAAGCTTTCTTT. The chain is built from TRBV18 and TRBJ1-1, with 9 nucleotides matching TRBD1. The J segment lost 5 bases and the V segment lost 6 bases, leaving 19 bases of the junction unmatched. Per germline, CDR1 KGHSH and CDR2 LQKENI. The length of the CDR3 is 18 residues.

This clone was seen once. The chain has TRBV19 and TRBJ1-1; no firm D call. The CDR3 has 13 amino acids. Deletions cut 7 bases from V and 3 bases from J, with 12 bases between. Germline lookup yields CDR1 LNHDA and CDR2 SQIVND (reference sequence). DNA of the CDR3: TGTGCCAGTACCGGGGAGCTTTACACTGAAGCTTTCTTT. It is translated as CASTGELYTEAFF.

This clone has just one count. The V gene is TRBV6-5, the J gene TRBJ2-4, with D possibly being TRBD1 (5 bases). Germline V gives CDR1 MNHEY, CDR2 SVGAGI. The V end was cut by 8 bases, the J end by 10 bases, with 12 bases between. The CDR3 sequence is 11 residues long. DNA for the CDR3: TGTGCCAGCGCCTACCAGGGAATTCAGTACTTC. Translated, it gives CASAYQGIQYF.

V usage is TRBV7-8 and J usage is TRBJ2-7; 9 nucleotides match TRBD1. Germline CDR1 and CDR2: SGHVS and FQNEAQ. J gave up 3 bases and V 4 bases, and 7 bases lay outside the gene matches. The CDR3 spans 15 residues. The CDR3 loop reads CASSSSGTGYYEQYF. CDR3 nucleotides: TGTGCCAGCAGCTCCTCCGGGACAGGGTACTACGAGCAGTACTTC.

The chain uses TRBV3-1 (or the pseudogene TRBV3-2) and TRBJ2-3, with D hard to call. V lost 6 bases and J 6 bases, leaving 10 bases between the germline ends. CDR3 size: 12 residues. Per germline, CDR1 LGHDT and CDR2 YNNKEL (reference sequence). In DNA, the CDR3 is TGTGCCAGCAGTTCCCAGTCGGATACGCAGTATTTT. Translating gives CASSSQSDTQYF.

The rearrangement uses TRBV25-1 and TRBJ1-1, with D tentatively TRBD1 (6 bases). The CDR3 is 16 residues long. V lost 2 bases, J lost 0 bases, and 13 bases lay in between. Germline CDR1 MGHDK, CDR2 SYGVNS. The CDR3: CASSEQPTGLNTEAFF. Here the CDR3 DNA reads TGTGCCAGCAGTGAACAACCGACAGGTTTGAACACTGAAGCTTTCTTT.

The CDR3: CASSPMGVGSNYGYTF. In DNA, the CDR3 is TGTGCCAGCAGCCCCATGGGCGTAGGATCTAACTATGGCTACACCTTC. This chain links TRBV7-9 with TRBJ1-2; D gene unclear. V dropped 5 bases and J dropped 0 bases, with 16 bases sitting between them. Germline V gives CDR1 SEHNR, CDR2 FQNEAQ (reference sequence). The CDR3 is 16 residues long.

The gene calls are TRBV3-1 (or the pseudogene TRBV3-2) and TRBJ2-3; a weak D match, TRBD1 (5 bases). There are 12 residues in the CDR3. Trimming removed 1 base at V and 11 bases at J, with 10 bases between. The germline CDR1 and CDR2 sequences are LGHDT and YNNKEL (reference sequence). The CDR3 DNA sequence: TGTGCCAGCAGCCAAGGGCCGACAGAGCAGTATTTT. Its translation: CASSQGPTEQYF.

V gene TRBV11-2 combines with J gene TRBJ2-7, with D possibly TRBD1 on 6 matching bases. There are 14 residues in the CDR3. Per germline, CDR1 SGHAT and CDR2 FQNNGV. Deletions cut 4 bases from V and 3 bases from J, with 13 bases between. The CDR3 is CASSSGWGLYEQYF. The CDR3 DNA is TGTGCCAGCAGCTCTGGGTGGGGGCTCTACGAGCAGTACTTC. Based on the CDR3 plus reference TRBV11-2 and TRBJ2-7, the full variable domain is EAGVAQSPRYKIIEKRQSVAFWCNPISGHATLYWYQQILGQGPKLLIQFQNNGVVDDSQLPKDRFSAERLKGVDSTLKIQPAKLEDSAVYLCASSSGWGLYEQYFGPGTRLTVT.

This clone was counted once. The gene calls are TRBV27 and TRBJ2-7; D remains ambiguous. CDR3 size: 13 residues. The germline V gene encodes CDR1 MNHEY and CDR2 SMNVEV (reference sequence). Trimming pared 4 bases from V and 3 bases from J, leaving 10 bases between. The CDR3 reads CASSSLTYYEQYF. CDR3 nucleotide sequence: TGTGCCAGCAGTTCCCTTACCTACTACGAGCAGTACTTC.

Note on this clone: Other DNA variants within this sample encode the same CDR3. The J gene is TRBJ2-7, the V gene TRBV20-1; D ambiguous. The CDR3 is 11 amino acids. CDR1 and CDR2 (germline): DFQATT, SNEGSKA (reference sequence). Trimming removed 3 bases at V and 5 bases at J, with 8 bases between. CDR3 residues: CSARSGHEQYF. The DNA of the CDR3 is TGCAGTGCTAGGTCGGGTCACGAGCAGTACTTC.

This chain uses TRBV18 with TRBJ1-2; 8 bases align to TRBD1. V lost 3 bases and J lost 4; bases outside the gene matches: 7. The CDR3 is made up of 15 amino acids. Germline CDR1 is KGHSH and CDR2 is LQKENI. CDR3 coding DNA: TGTGCCAGCTCACCCCTACAGGGGGACGGCTATGGCTACACCTTC. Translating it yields CASSPLQGDGYGYTF.

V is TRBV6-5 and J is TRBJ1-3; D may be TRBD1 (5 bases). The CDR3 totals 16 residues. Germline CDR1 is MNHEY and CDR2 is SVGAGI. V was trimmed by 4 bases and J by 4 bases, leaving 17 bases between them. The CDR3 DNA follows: TGTGCCAGCAGTTCGAGACCGCCCGGGGGGGGAAACACCATATATTTT. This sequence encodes CASSSRPPGGGNTIYF.

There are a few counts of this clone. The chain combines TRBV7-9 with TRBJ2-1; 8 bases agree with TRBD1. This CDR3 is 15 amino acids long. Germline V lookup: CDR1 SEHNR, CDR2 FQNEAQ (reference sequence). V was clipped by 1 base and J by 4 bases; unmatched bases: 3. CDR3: CASSLGTGKYNEQFF. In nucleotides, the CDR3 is TGTGCCAGCAGCTTAGGGACAGGGAAATACAATGAGCAGTTCTTC. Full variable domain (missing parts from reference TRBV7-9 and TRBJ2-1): DTGVSQNPRHKITKRGQNVTFRCDPISEHNRLYWYRQTLGQGPEFLTYFQNEAQLEKSRLLSDRFSAERPKGSFSTLEIQRTEQGDSAMYLCASSLGTGKYNEQFFGPGTRLTVL.